The rows below give T cell receptor beta chains drawn from one sample of a study of T cell responses to AZD1222 COVID-19 vaccine. The method was immunoSEQ multiplex PCR; TCRdb's version includes in-frame clones alone and lacks a portion of them. Among under 200,000 clones listed, approximately 90% were seen once. Sequenced here: peripheral blood, sampled 28 days after the second AZD1222 dose. These receptors were obtained from an adult who received the AZD1222 COVID-19 vaccine. Each CDR3 is given with its conserved first and last residue. A D gene is named only where the DNA matches it firmly. A row's size may be missing; if present it is once, few, many or a size class.

TRBJ1-2 | TRBV5-1 | . | TRBD1 | TGCGCCAGCAGCTTGGCGGGACAGATAGCTAACTATGGCTACACCTTC | CASSLAGQIANYGYTF
TRBJ2-1 | TRBV5-6 | . | . | TGTGCCAGCAGCTTGGGAGGGGAGCAGTTCTTC | CASSLGGEQFF
TRBJ2-2 | TRBV9 | . | . | TGTGCCAGCAGCGTAGGCGGGGAGAACGGGGAGCTGTTTTTT | CASSVGGENGELFF
TRBJ1-1 | TRBV20-1 | . | . | TGCAGTGTTGATGCCACTGAAGCTTTCTTT | CSVDATEAFF
TRBJ1-2 | TRBV4-2 | . | TRBD1 | TGTGCCAGCAGCCAAGAACTACAGGGGGCTATCTATGGCTACACCTTC | CASSQELQGAIYGYTF
TRBJ2-5 | TRBV11-2 | . | TRBD2 | TGTGCCAGCAGCTTAATAGCGGGGCAACTCGGAGGAGAGACCCAGTACTTC | CASSLIAGQLGGETQYF
TRBJ2-1 | TRBV6-5 | . | . | TGTGCCAGCACCCGGCCGGACTACAATGAGCAGTTCTTC | CASTRPDYNEQFF
TRBJ2-1 | TRBV5-6 | . | TRBD2 | TGTGCCAGCAGCCTAGCGGGAGGGCCGCGGAATGAGCAGTTCTTC | CASSLAGGPRNEQFF
TRBJ2-1 | TRBV3-1/TRBV3-2 | . | TRBD2 | TGTGCCAGCAGCCAAGATGGGGGCGTAGCGGGAGGATGGGACAATGAGCAGTTCTTC | CASSQDGGVAGGWDNEQFF
TRBJ2-1 | TRBV15 | . | . | TGTGCCACCAGCAGAGGAACCATTTGGAATGAGCAGTTCTTC | CATSRGTIWNEQFF
TRBJ2-2 | TRBV30 | . | . | TGTGCCTGGAGTGATGGGACCAGGTTAACCGGGGAGCTGTTTTTT | CAWSDGTRLTGELFF
TRBJ1-5 | TRBV19 | . | . | TGTGCCAGTGCCGTAGGAGCCAATCAGCCCCAGCATTTT | CASAVGANQPQHF
TRBJ2-5 | TRBV3-1/TRBV3-2 | . | TRBD2 | TGTGCCAGCAGCCAAGGCCCGGGACTAGCGGATCAAGAGACCCAGTACTTC | CASSQGPGLADQETQYF
TRBJ1-2 | TRBV10-3 | . | . | TGTGCCATCAGGACGGAACCTGGCTATGGCTACACCTTC | CAIRTEPGYGYTF
TRBJ2-3 | TRBV28 | . | . | TGTGCCAGCAGTCCCCTGGGGTGGTTTTCCTTAAGGGAGGATACGCAGTATTTT | CASSPLGWFSLREDTQYF
TRBJ2-6 | TRBV19 | . | TRBD1 | TGTGCCAGTAGTCGGACAGGGGGATTCTCTGGGGCCAACGTCCTGACTTTC | CASSRTGGFSGANVLTF
TRBJ1-3 | TRBV7-9 | . | TRBD1 | TGTGCCAGCAGCCTCGACAGGGGTCCTGGAAACACCATATATTTT | CASSLDRGPGNTIYF
TRBJ2-7 | TRBV11-2 | . | TRBD2 | TGTGCCAGCAGCCCTCTCGGGAGGGGTAACGAGCAGTACTTC | CASSPLGRGNEQYF
TRBJ1-4 | TRBV30 | . | . | TGTGCCTGGGCTCGGGCCAACAGTAATGAAAAACTGTTTTTT | CAWARANSNEKLFF
TRBJ2-5 | TRBV7-8 | . | . | TGTGCCAGCAGCCCGACGGGCGGGGCATACCAAGAGACCCAGTACTTC | CASSPTGGAYQETQYF
TRBJ1-2 | TRBV7-9 | . | TRBD1 | TGTGCCAGCAGCTCACAGGGGATTGACTATGGCTACACCTTC | CASSSQGIDYGYTF
TRBJ2-1 | TRBV7-9 | . | . | TGTGCCAGCAGCTTAGAATTAGTGTACAATGAGCAGTTCTTC | CASSLELVYNEQFF
TRBJ2-7 | TRBV28 | . | TRBD1 | TGTGCCAGCAGAGGGACAGGCCCAAGCGAGCAGTACTTC | CASRGTGPSEQYF
TRBJ2-3 | TRBV13 | . | TRBD2 | TGTGCCAGCAGCTTCAGGGCGGGAGGGCCGAGGACAGATACGCAGTATTTT | CASSFRAGGPRTDTQYF
TRBJ1-1 | TRBV7-6 | . | . | TGTGCCAGCAGCTTAGGGGGATCTTTGAACACTGAAGCTTTCTTT | CASSLGGSLNTEAFF
TRBJ1-2 | TRBV19 | . | . | TGTGCCAGTAGTATCGGAGGATTAGGGGATGGCTACACCTTC | CASSIGGLGDGYTF
TRBJ1-2 | TRBV5-6 | . | . | TGTGCCAGCAGCTTGGGGCAGCTTTCCCATGGCTACACCTTC | CASSLGQLSHGYTF
TRBJ1-1 | TRBV3-1/TRBV3-2 | . | TRBD1 | TGTGCCAGCAGCCTACAGGGGGAAGGCACTGAAGCTTTCTTT | CASSLQGEGTEAFF
TRBJ1-2 | TRBV7-9 | . | . | TGTGCCAGCAGCCAATCAGGGGCATCAAACTATGGCTACACCTTC | CASSQSGASNYGYTF
TRBJ2-7 | TRBV28 | . | . | TGTGCCACCTCCGGGGCCACGTTC | CATSGATF
TRBJ1-2 | TRBV30 | once | TRBD1 | TGTGCCTGGAGTGTATCGGCAGGGGGTTGGGGCTACACCTTC | CAWSVSAGGWGYTF
TRBJ2-3 | TRBV7-2 | . | . | TGTGCCAGCAGCTTAGGTCAGAGGGGGGGTCTTACAGATACGCAGTATTTT | CASSLGQRGGLTDTQYF
TRBJ1-1 | TRBV6-5 | . | . | TGTGCCAGCAGCCCCCTTGGGGGGACTGAAGCTTTCTTT | CASSPLGGTEAFF
TRBJ1-2 | TRBV18 | . | . | TGTGCCAGCTCGATAGAGAGCGGGGGAGGGCACGGCTACACCTTC | CASSIESGGGHGYTF
TRBJ1-3 | TRBV9 | few | . | TGTGCCAGCAGCGTTAAGGCGGATGGAAACACCATATATTTT | CASSVKADGNTIYF
TRBJ2-7 | TRBV5-5 | . | . | TGTGCCAGCAGGGAAGGGTCTGGGGAGCAGTACTTC | CASREGSGEQYF
TRBJ2-1 | TRBV24-1 | . | TRBD2 | TGTGCCACCAGTGATTTGACGGGCCCCAGGGCGGGAGTGGGTGAGCAGTTCTTC | CATSDLTGPRAGVGEQFF
TRBJ1-5 | TRBV3-1/TRBV3-2 | . | . | TGTGCCAGCAGCCAAGATGCCAGCACTCAGCCCCAGCATTTT | CASSQDASTQPQHF
TRBJ2-7 | TRBV5-3 | . | . | TGTGCCAGAACCAGCCGGGACACCCCCTACGAGCAGTACTTC | CARTSRDTPYEQYF
TRBJ1-1 | TRBV5-5 | . | . | TGTGCCAGCAGCTTGGGAGTGCCCCCCGTGACGACTGAAGCTTTCTTT | CASSLGVPPVTTEAFF
TRBJ1-2 | TRBV12-3/TRBV12-4 | . | . | TGTGCCAGCAGTTCCCGGGGCGCCTATGGCTACACCTTC | CASSSRGAYGYTF
TRBJ2-5 | TRBV7-9 | . | . | TGTGCCAGCAGCCCAAGTCGGGCCCAGTACTTC | CASSPSRAQYF
TRBJ1-2 | TRBV5-5 | . | . | TGTGCCAGCAGCTTGGAGGCGGGGTTTGACTATGGCTACACCTTC | CASSLEAGFDYGYTF
TRBJ2-1 | TRBV5-1 | . | TRBD2 | TGCGCCAGCAGCTTGGCCCCTAGCGGTGAGTACAATGAGCAGTTCTTC | CASSLAPSGEYNEQFF
TRBJ2-1 | TRBV5-8 | . | TRBD1 | TGTGCCAGCAGCGGGGACAGACTATCCTACAATGAGCAGTTCTTC | CASSGDRLSYNEQFF
TRBJ1-2 | TRBV19 | . | TRBD1 | TGTGCCAGTAGTATAGGACAGGGGATAGACTATGGCTACACCTTC | CASSIGQGIDYGYTF
TRBJ1-5 | TRBV4-3 | . | . | TGCGCCAGCAGCCCCGGAGTTCGTGATCAGCCCCAGCATTTT | CASSPGVRDQPQHF
TRBJ2-7 | TRBV6-1 | . | . | TGTGCCAGCAGTGATGGCGGGGGCATCCCGGACTACGAGCAGTACTTC | CASSDGGGIPDYEQYF
TRBJ1-2 | TRBV28 | once | TRBD1 | TGTGCCAGCAGCATCGGGACAGCCAACTATGGCTACACCTTC | CASSIGTANYGYTF
TRBJ1-1 | TRBV7-2 | . | TRBD1 | TGTGCCAGCAGCTTAGTACCCGGGACAGGGATCGGCAACACTGAAGCTTTCTTT | CASSLVPGTGIGNTEAFF